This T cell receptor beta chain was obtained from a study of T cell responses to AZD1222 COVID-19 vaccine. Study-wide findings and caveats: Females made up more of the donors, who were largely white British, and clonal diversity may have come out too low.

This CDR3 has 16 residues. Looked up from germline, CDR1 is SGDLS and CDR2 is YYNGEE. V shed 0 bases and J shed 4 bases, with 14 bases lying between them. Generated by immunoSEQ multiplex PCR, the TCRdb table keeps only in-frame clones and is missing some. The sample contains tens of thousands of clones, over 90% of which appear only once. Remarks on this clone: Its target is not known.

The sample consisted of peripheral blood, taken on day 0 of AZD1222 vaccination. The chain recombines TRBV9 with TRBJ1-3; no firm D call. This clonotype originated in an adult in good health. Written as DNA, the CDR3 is TGTGCCAGCAGCGTAGCTCCCACAGATCGAGGAAACACCATATATTTT. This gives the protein CASSVAPTDRGNTIYF.